This T cell receptor (beta chain) was sequenced during a study of graft-versus-host responses after intestinal transplantation. TCRdb's copy holds only in-frame clones and misses some; the assay was immunoSEQ multiplex PCR. The table records 35,000 to 45,000 clones, over 85% of them present only once. The CDR3 length is 13 residues. The germline V gene encodes CDR1 SEHNR and CDR2 FQNEAQ (reference sequence). The V gene lost 0 bases and the J gene lost 9 bases, with 9 bases spanning the gap. This chain links TRBV7-9 with TRBJ2-1; TRBD1 might be the D (6 bases). This sample comprised PBMCs, obtained around 270 days after transplant. The sequence was collected from a human patient who received an intestinal transplant, so some T cells may come from the graft donor. The CDR3 region is CASSLAGALEQFF. CDR3 DNA sequence: TGTGCCAGCAGCTTAGCGGGGGCTCTTGAGCAGTTCTTC. Using reference TRBV7-9 and TRBJ2-1 for the parts outside the CDR3, the full variable domain is DTGVSQNPRHKITKRGQNVTFRCDPISEHNRLYWYRQTLGQGPEFLTYFQNEAQLEKSRLLSDRFSAERPKGSFSTLEIQRTEQGDSAMYLCASSLAGALEQFFGPGTRLTVL.